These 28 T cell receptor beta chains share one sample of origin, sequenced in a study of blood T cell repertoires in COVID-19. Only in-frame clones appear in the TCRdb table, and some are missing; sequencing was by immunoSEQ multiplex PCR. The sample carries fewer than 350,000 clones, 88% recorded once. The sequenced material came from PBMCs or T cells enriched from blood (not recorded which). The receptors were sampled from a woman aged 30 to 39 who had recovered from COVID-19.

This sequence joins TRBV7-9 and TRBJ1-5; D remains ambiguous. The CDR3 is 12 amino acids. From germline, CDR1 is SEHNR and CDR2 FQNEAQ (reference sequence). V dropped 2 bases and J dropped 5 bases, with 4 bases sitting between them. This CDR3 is CASSLNYQPQHF. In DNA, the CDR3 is TGTGCCAGCAGCTTAAACTATCAGCCCCAGCATTTT.

In DNA, the CDR3 is TGTGCCAGCAGCCCCCTGGGAGGGGGGGGCACAGATACGCAGTATTTT. Protein sequence: CASSPLGGGGTDTQYF. The chain recombines TRBV7-9 with TRBJ2-3, with a weak D call TRBD2 (7 bases). The CDR3 extends over 16 amino acids. Per germline, CDR1 SEHNR and CDR2 FQNEAQ (reference sequence). Trimming took 5 bases from V and 1 from J, leaving 16 bases between them.

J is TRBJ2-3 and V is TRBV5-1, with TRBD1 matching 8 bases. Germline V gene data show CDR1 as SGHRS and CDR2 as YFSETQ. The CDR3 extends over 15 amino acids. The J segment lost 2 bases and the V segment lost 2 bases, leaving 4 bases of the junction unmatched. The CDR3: CASSLTGGPTDTQYF. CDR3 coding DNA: TGCGCCAGCAGCTTAACAGGGGGGCCCACAGATACGCAGTATTTT.

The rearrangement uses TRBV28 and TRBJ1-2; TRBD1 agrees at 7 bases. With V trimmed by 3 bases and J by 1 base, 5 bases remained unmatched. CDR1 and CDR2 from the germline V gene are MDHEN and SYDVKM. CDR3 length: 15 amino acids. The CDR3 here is CASSFPRGVNYGYTF. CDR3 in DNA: TGTGCCAGCAGTTTCCCCAGGGGGGTTAACTATGGCTACACCTTC.

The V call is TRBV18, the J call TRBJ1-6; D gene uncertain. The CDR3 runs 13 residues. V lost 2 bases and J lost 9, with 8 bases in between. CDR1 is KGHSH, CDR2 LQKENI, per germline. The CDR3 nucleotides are TGTGCCAGCTCACCAGACATGGGTTCACCCCTCCACTTT. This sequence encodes CASSPDMGSPLHF.

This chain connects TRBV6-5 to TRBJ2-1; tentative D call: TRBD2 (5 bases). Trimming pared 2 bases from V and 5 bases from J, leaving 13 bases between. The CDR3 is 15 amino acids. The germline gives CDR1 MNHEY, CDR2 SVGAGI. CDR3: CASSYRRGKNNEQFF. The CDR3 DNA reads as TGTGCCAGCAGTTACCGACGGGGTAAAAACAATGAGCAGTTCTTC.

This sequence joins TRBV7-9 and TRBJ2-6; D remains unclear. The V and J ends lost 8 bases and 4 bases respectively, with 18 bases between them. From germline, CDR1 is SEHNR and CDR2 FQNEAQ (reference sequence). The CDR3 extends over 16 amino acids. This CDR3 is CASPPGTSTGANVLTF. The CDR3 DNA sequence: TGTGCCAGCCCCCCAGGAACCTCAACCGGGGCCAACGTCCTGACTTTC.

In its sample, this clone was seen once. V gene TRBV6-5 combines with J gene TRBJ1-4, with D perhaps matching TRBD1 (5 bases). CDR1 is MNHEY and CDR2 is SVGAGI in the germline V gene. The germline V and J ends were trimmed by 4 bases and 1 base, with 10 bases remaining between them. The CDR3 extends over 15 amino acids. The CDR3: CASSLPQGTNEKLFF. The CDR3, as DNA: TGTGCCAGCAGTTTACCCCAGGGAACTAATGAAAAACTGTTTTTT.

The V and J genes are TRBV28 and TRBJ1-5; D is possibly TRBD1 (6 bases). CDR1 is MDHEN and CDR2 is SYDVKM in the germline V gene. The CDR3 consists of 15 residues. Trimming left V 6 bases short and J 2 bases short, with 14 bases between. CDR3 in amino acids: CASRPTGFRNQPQHF. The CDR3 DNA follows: TGTGCCAGCAGGCCTACAGGGTTTCGCAATCAGCCCCAGCATTTT.

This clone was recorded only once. This CDR3 is CASRASPGELGEAEAFF. As DNA, the CDR3 is TGTGCCAGCAGAGCCTCCCCAGGGGAACTCGGCGAGGCTGAAGCTTTCTTT. This sequence joins TRBV5-4 and TRBJ1-1, with a possible D match to TRBD1 (6 bases). This CDR3 is 17 amino acids long. From germline, CDR1 is SGHNT and CDR2 YYREEE (reference sequence). The V gene lost 5 bases and the J gene lost 6 bases, with 26 bases spanning the gap.

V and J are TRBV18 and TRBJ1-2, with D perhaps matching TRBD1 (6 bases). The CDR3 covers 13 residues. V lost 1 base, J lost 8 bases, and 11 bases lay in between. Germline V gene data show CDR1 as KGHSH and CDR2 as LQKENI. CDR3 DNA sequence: TGTGCCAGCTCACCACTTCACAGGGAGGGCTACACCTTC. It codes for CASSPLHREGYTF. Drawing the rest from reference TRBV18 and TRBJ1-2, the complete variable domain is NAGVMQNPRHLVRRRGQEARLRCSPMKGHSHVYWYRQLPEEGLKFMVYLQKENIIDESGMPKERFSAEFPKEGPSILRIQQVVRGDSAAYFCASSPLHREGYTFGSGTRLTVV.

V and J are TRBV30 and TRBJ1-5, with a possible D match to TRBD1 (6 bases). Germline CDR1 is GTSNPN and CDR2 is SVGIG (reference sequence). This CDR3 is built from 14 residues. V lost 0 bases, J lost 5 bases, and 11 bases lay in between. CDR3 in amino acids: CAWSVGGIDQPQHF. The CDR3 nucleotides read TGTGCCTGGAGTGTTGGGGGCATTGATCAGCCCCAGCATTTT. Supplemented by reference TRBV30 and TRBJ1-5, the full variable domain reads SQTIHQWPATLVQPVGSPLSLECTVEGTSNPNLYWYRQAAGRGLQLLFYSVGIGQISSEVPQNLSASRPQDRQFILSSKKLLLSDSGFYLCAWSVGGIDQPQHFGDGTRLSIL.

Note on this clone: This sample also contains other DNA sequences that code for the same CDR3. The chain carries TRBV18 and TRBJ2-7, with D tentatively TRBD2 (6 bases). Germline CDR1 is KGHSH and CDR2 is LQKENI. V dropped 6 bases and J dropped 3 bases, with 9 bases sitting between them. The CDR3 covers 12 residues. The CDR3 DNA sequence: TGTGCCAGCTCTCCCGGGGGCTACGAGCAGTACTTC. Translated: CASSPGGYEQYF.

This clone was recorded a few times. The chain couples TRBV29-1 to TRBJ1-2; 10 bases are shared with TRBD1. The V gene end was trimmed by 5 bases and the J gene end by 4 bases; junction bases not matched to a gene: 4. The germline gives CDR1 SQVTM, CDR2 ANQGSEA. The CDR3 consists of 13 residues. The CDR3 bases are TGCAGCGTTCCAGGACAGGGGGGCTATGGCTACACCTTC. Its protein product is CSVPGQGGYGYTF.

The chain's CDR3 is CAWRTGIHTEAFF. CDR3 bases: TGTGCCTGGAGGACAGGGATCCACACTGAAGCTTTCTTT. The chain is built from TRBV30 and TRBJ1-1; TRBD1 matches 7 bases. The CDR3 loop spans 13 amino acids. V lost 3 bases, J lost 3 bases, and 4 bases stayed unmatched. The germline gives CDR1 GTSNPN, CDR2 SVGIG (reference sequence).

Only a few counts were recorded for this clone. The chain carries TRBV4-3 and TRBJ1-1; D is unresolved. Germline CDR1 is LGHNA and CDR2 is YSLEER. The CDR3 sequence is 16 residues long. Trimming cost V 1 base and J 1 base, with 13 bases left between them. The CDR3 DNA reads TGCGCCAGCAGCCAAGTTTTACTTGCTGAGAACACTGAAGCTTTCTTT. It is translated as CASSQVLLAENTEAFF.

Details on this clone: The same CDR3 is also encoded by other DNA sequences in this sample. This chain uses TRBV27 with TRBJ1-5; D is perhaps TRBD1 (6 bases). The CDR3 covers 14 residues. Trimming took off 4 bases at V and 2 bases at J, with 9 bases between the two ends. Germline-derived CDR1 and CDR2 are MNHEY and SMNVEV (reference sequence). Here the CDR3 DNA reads TGTGCCAGCAGTTCCCGACAGGGCAATCAGCCCCAGCATTTT. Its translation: CASSSRQGNQPQHF.

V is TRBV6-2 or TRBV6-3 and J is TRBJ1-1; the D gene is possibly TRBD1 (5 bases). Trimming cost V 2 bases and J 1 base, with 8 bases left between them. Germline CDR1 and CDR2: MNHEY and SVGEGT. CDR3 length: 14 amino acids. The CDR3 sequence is CASSYPTANTEAFF. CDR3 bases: TGTGCCAGCAGTTACCCGACAGCGAACACTGAAGCTTTCTTT.

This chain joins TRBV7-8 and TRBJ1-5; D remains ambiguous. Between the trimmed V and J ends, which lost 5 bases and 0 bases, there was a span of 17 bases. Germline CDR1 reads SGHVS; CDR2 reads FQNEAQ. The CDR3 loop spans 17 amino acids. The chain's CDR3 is CASSHTPESYSNQPQHF. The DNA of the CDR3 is TGTGCCAGCAGCCATACCCCCGAGAGCTATAGCAATCAGCCCCAGCATTTT.

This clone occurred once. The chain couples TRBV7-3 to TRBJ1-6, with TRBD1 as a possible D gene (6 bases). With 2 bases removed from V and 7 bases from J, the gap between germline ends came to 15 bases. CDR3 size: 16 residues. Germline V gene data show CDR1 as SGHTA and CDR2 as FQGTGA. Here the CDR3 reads CASSLARQAQNSPLHF. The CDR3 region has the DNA TGTGCCAGCAGCTTAGCAAGACAGGCTCAAAATTCACCCCTCCACTTT.

The CDR3 loop is CASSPRTGNTGELFF. In DNA, the CDR3 is TGTGCCAGCAGCCCAAGGACAGGGAACACCGGGGAGCTGTTTTTT. The chain recombines TRBV4-2 with TRBJ2-2; 7 bases align to TRBD1. The germline V gene has CDR1 LGHNA and CDR2 YNFKEQ. J lost 1 base, V lost 4 bases, and 3 bases had no gene match. CDR3 length: 15 amino acids.

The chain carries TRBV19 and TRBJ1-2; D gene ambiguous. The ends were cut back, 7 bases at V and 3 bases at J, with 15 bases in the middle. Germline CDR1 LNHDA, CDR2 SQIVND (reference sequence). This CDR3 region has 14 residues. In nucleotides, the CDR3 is TGTGCCAGTACCCCTTTCGGGAGGGACTATGGCTACACCTTC. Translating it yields CASTPFGRDYGYTF.

CDR3 sequence reads: CASSGYLWTGTDSGANVLTF. The CDR3 DNA reads TGCGCCAGCAGCGGTTACCTTTGGACAGGGACCGACTCTGGGGCCAACGTCCTGACTTTC. The chain carries TRBV5-1 and TRBJ2-6, with 8 bases matching TRBD1. The CDR3 consists of 20 residues. With V trimmed by 4 bases and J by 0 bases, 15 bases remained unmatched. The germline CDR1 and CDR2 sequences are SGHRS and YFSETQ.

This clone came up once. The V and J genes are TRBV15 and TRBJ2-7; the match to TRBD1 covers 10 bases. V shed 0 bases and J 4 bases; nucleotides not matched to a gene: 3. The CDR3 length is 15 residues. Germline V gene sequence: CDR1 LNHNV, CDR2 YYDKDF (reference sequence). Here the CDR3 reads CATSRDRDRGYEQYF. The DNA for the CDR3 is TGTGCCACCAGCAGAGATAGGGACAGGGGATACGAGCAGTACTTC.

The CDR3 loop reads CASSIGQHYGYTF. Here the CDR3 DNA reads TGTGCCAGTAGTATTGGGCAGCACTATGGCTACACCTTC. The gene calls are TRBV19 and TRBJ1-2; D not certain. The CDR3 is 13 amino acids. CDR1 and CDR2 from the germline V gene are LNHDA and SQIVND (reference sequence). Trimming removed 3 bases from V and 3 bases from J, with 8 bases in between.

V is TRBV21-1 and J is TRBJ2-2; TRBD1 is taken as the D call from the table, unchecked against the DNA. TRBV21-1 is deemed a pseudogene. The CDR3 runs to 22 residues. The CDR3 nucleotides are TGTGCCAGCAGCAAGCCCTACAGGGGGCGAAATCGACTCGGCACGAACACCGGGGAGCTGTTTTTT. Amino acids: CASSKPYRGRNRLGTNTGELFF.

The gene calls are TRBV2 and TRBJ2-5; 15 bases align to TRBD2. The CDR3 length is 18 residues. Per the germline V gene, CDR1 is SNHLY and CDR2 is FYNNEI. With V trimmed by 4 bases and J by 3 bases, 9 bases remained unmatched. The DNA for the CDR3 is TGTGCCAGCAGTGTAGGACTAGCGGGGGGGCCCTCGAAAGAGACCCAGTACTTC. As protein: CASSVGLAGGPSKETQYF.

The CDR3 sequence is CASSPRWGQGDADTQYF. Written as DNA, the CDR3 is TGTGCCAGCAGCCCCCGATGGGGGCAGGGGGATGCAGATACGCAGTATTTT. The V gene is TRBV9, the J gene TRBJ2-3; TRBD1 aligns across 7 bases. Per the germline V gene, CDR1 is SGDLS and CDR2 is YYNGEE. CDR3 length equals 17 residues. Trimming took 4 bases from V and 4 from J; bases not matched to a gene: 15. The full variable domain, in which reference TRBV9 and TRBJ2-3 provide the parts outside the CDR3, is DSGVTQTPKHLITATGQRVTLRCSPRSGDLSVYWYQQSLDQGLQFLIQYYNGEERAKGNILERFSAQQFPDLHSELNLSSLELGDSALYFCASSPRWGQGDADTQYFGPGTRLTVL.